The source of this T cell receptor (beta chain) is a study of cytomegalovirus exposure and HLA in healthy donors. Findings of the study overall: CMV antigen specificity of a few CMV-associated chains was confirmed in vitro. Most TCR sequences proved rare, with some public TCRs found in many donors.

The donors were members of the validation cohort comprising about 130 subjects, separate from the roughly 650-subject first cohort. Of note for this clone: Its antigen is currently unknown.

Looked up from germline, CDR1 is MDHEN and CDR2 is SYDVKM. V lost 10 bases to trimming and J lost 6 bases; unmatched junction nucleotides: 19. The CDR3 has 17 residues. Clones were read by immunoSEQ multiplex PCR, and TCRdb kept only the in-frame ones, dropping some. The sample consists of about 44,000 clones, under 95% of them appearing once. The chain has TRBV28 and TRBJ2-2, with TRBD1 matching 8 bases. The sample consisted of PBMCs. The sequence came from a young woman in good health and CMV-seronegative. The CDR3 is CATRFRQGSTVAGELFF. CDR3 DNA: TGTGCCACCCGCTTTAGACAGGGGTCAACGGTCGCCGGGGAGCTGTTTTTT.